The 23 T cell receptor beta chains in this list originate from one sample, sequenced in a study of cytomegalovirus exposure and HLA in healthy donors. The PCR was carried out with 60 Vbeta primers and 13 Jbeta primers. Clones were read by immunoSEQ multiplex PCR, and TCRdb kept only the in-frame ones, dropping some. Of about 190,000 clones in the sample, 75% to 90% were seen once. Source material: PBMCs. These receptors all come from a man aged 30-40 years in good health and CMV-seronegative.

The chain couples TRBV2 to TRBJ1-4; unclear D gene. The germline V gene has CDR1 SNHLY and CDR2 FYNNEI. The CDR3 runs 13 residues. Trimming took off 6 bases at V and 4 bases at J, with 9 bases between the two ends. CDR3 in DNA: TGTGCCAGCAGGGTCCGGGTTAATGAAAAACTGTTTTTT. This translates into CASRVRVNEKLFF.

V and J are TRBV4-2 and TRBJ2-3, with TRBD2 identical over 8 bases. J was trimmed by 3 bases and V by 4 bases; bases with no gene match: 18. Germline-derived CDR1 and CDR2 are LGHNA and YNFKEQ. The CDR3 contains 19 residues. The chain's CDR3 is CASSPGTGGGRISTDTQYF. CDR3 DNA sequence: TGTGCCAGCAGCCCAGGGACGGGCGGGGGGCGCATCTCGACAGATACGCAGTATTTT.

The gene calls are TRBV14 and TRBJ2-7; 8 bases fit TRBD2. The CDR3 is 15 residues long. CDR1 is SGHDN, CDR2 FVKESK, per germline. V gave up 6 bases and J gave up 3 bases; unmatched junction bases: 10. CDR3 DNA: TGTGCCAGCAGGAAGGGAGCGGGAGCATACTACGAGCAGTACTTC. This codes for CASRKGAGAYYEQYF. The full variable domain, in which reference TRBV14 and TRBJ2-7 provide the parts outside the CDR3, is EAGVTQFPSHSVIEKGQTVTLRCDPISGHDNLYWYRRVMGKEIKFLLHFVKESKQDESGMPNNRFLAERTGGTYSTLKVQPAELEDSGVYFCASRKGAGAYYEQYFGPGTRLTVT.

V is TRBV5-6 and J is TRBJ2-5; D possibly corresponds to TRBD2 (6 bases). The end of the DNA aligns better with TRBJ2-7, so the J call may be wrong. Germline-derived CDR1 and CDR2 are SGHDT and YYEEEE. There are 15 residues in the CDR3. CDR3 amino acids: CASSLEGLATYEQYF. The DNA for the CDR3 is TGTGCCAGCAGCTTGGAGGGACTCGCTACCTACGAGCAGTACTTC.

The chain employs TRBV5-1 and TRBJ1-2; D remains ambiguous. CDR1 is SGHRS, CDR2 YFSETQ, per germline. This CDR3 is 17 amino acids long. Trimming took 0 bases from V and 5 from J, leaving 20 bases between them. Written as DNA, the CDR3 is TGCGCCAGCAGCTTGGTTGTCGGTACAGAATCGCTGTATGGCTACACCTTC. Translation: CASSLVVGTESLYGYTF.

The chain uses TRBV5-1 and TRBJ2-7, with TRBD2 identical over 11 bases. From germline, CDR1 is SGHRS and CDR2 YFSETQ. This CDR3 spans 15 amino acids. J was trimmed by 4 bases and V by 0 bases; bases with no gene match: 3. For the CDR3, the DNA is TGCGCCAGCAGCTTGGATTTAGCGGGAGGGTACGAGCAGTACTTC. As protein: CASSLDLAGGYEQYF.

This chain joins TRBV2 and TRBJ1-5; 7 bases are a match to TRBD1. The germline gives CDR1 SNHLY, CDR2 FYNNEI. Losses at the gene ends were 5 bases for V and 6 bases for J; bases not matched to a gene: 7. This CDR3 has 14 amino acids. The CDR3 region has the DNA TGTGCCAGCAGTAAAACAGGGGTGGGTCAGCCCCAGCATTTT. Its translation is CASSKTGVGQPQHF.

The rearrangement uses TRBV11-2 and TRBJ2-5; 11 bases fit TRBD2. Looked up from germline, CDR1 is SGHAT and CDR2 is FQNNGV. This CDR3 is built from 17 residues. The J segment lost 5 bases and the V segment lost 5 bases, leaving 13 bases of the junction unmatched. This CDR3 is CASSRNSGGAQGETQYF. As DNA, the CDR3 is TGTGCCAGCAGCCGGAATAGCGGGGGGGCTCAAGGGGAGACCCAGTACTTC.

V gene TRBV4-1 combines with J gene TRBJ2-7; D is unclear. CDR3 length equals 16 residues. Deletions cut 0 bases from V and 1 base from J, with 13 bases between. Germline CDR1 and CDR2: MGHRA and YSYEKL. DNA for the CDR3: TGCGCCAGCAGCCAAGACCTGGGCAGTCTATCCTACGAGCAGTACTTC. Its translation is CASSQDLGSLSYEQYF.

The V call is TRBV4-2, the J call TRBJ1-1, with D possibly matching TRBD1 (6 bases). This CDR3 has 17 residues. V shed 2 bases and J shed 5 bases, with 21 bases lying between them. Per germline, CDR1 LGHNA and CDR2 YNFKEQ. CDR3 sequence (DNA): TGTGCCAGCAGCCAACAGGGGACGCCAAACCTCGGAACTGAAGCTTTCTTT. Translating it yields CASSQQGTPNLGTEAFF.

This chain links TRBV27 with TRBJ2-1; 9 bases fit TRBD1. Germline V gene sequence: CDR1 MNHEY, CDR2 SMNVEV (reference sequence). The V and J ends lost 5 bases and 4 bases, in that order; junction bases with no gene match: 3. The CDR3 loop spans 14 amino acids. CDR3 sequence: CASSNRGRYNEQFF. CDR3 nucleotide sequence: TGTGCCAGCAGTAACAGGGGGCGGTACAATGAGCAGTTCTTC.

This clone was found a few times. The chain recombines TRBV28 with TRBJ2-3, with 9 bases fitting TRBD2. The trim removed 5 bases at V and 2 bases at J, leaving 8 bases unmatched. This CDR3 is built from 16 residues. Germline-derived CDR1 and CDR2 are MDHEN and SYDVKM. Written as DNA, the CDR3 is TGTGCCAGCAGTCCCCCTAGCGGGGCAGACACAGATACGCAGTATTTT. Its translation is CASSPPSGADTDTQYF. The full variable domain, completed using reference TRBV28 and TRBJ2-3, is DVKVTQSSRYLVKRTGEKVFLECVQDMDHENMFWYRQDPGLGLRLIYFSYDVKMKEKGDIPEGYSVSREKKERFSLILESASTNQTSMYLCASSPPSGADTDTQYFGPGTRLTVL.

In this sample, this clone turned up once. The rearrangement joins TRBV4-3 to TRBJ2-3; D perhaps matches TRBD1 (6 bases). The CDR3 spans 16 residues. Germline V gene data show CDR1 as LGHNA and CDR2 as YSLEER. V was shortened by 1 base and J by 4 bases, with 15 bases between the two germline ends. The CDR3 loop is CASSQGVTGWADTQYF. CDR3 bases: TGCGCCAGCAGCCAAGGGGTAACAGGGTGGGCAGATACGCAGTATTTT.

Comments on this clone: One end of the junction fails to match germline, which may point to a read error. The gene calls are TRBV5-1 and TRBJ2-7, with 13 nucleotides matching TRBD2. The CDR3 spans 12 residues. Germline V lookup: CDR1 SGHRS, CDR2 YFSETQ. The CDR3 DNA is TGCGCCAGCAGCTCCACTAGCGGGAGGGTAAGCTTC. Protein: CASSSTSGRVSF.

V usage is TRBV4-2 and J usage is TRBJ2-1; TRBD2 might be the D (7 bases). Deletions cut 7 bases from V and 8 bases from J, with 18 bases between. Germline assignment: CDR1 LGHNA and CDR2 YNFKEQ. The CDR3 sequence is 14 residues long. CDR3 in amino acids: CASNPIGGADEQFF. The CDR3 bases are TGTGCCAGCAACCCAATTGGGGGGGCGGATGAGCAGTTCTTC.

The rearrangement links TRBV28 to TRBJ1-6; 7 nucleotides match TRBD1. The trim removed 6 bases at V and 8 bases at J, leaving 4 bases unmatched. From germline, CDR1 is MDHEN and CDR2 SYDVKM. The CDR3 totals 13 residues. CDR3 protein: CASRGRGYSPLHF. CDR3 bases: TGTGCCAGCAGGGGCAGGGGGTATTCACCCCTCCACTTT.

The sample holds one count of this clone. The genes are TRBV2 and TRBJ1-2; TRBD1 matches at 7 bases. J gave up 7 bases and V 10 bases, and 6 bases lay outside the gene matches. Germline V gene lookup returns CDR1 SNHLY and CDR2 FYNNEI. CDR3 length equals 11 residues. The CDR3: CATRGRVGYTF. As DNA, the CDR3 is TGTGCCACAAGGGGGCGAGTTGGCTACACCTTC.

The sample holds a few counts of this clone. This rearrangement joins TRBV6-6 to TRBJ1-5; TRBD1 matches 7 bases. The germline V gene has CDR1 MNHNY and CDR2 SVGAGI (reference sequence). The CDR3 length is 16 residues. The V gene end was trimmed by 1 base and the J gene end by 2 bases; junction bases not matched to a gene: 5. The CDR3 sequence is CASSYWGQTGNQPQHF. For the CDR3, the DNA is TGTGCCAGCAGTTACTGGGGACAGACGGGCAATCAGCCCCAGCATTTT.

The chain combines TRBV4-1 with TRBJ2-5, with D maybe TRBD1 (6 bases). The J call could be wrong; TRBJ2-7 is a better fit for the DNA end. CDR1 and CDR2 (germline): MGHRA, YSYEKL. The CDR3 is made up of 14 amino acids. CDR3 sequence: CASSHIQGPYEQYF. In DNA form, the CDR3 reads TGCGCCAGCAGCCACATACAGGGACCGTACGAGCAGTACTTC.

The chain combines TRBV11-2 with TRBJ1-1; D is possibly TRBD1 (5 bases). Germline loops: CDR1 SGHAT, CDR2 FQNNGV. The CDR3 loop spans 16 amino acids. Trimming took 5 bases from V and 1 from J, leaving 17 bases between them. The CDR3 DNA reads as TGTGCCAGCAGCCCCGCCGACAGCTCCTCGAACACTGAAGCTTTCTTT. It specifies CASSPADSSSNTEAFF.

The chain combines TRBV27 with TRBJ2-3; D ambiguous. The V and J ends lost 0 bases and 1 base respectively, with 11 bases between them. The CDR3 contains 16 residues. Germline V gene data show CDR1 as MNHEY and CDR2 as SMNVEV (reference sequence). The CDR3 sequence is CASSLSLLSGTDTQYF. CDR3 coding DNA: TGTGCCAGCAGTTTATCGCTTCTATCGGGCACAGATACGCAGTATTTT.

The gene calls are TRBV28 and TRBJ1-2; TRBD1 might be the D (6 bases). Germline lookup yields CDR1 MDHEN and CDR2 SYDVKM. Trimming took 4 bases from V and 10 from J, leaving 10 bases between them. The CDR3 covers 11 residues. The CDR3 nucleotides read TGTGCCAGCAGTTCCTTGGGACACTACACCTTC. Amino acids: CASSSLGHYTF.

The gene calls are TRBV5-6 and TRBJ2-1; weak D call: TRBD2 (6 bases). Germline lookup yields CDR1 SGHDT and CDR2 YYEEEE. The CDR3 is 18 residues long. V lost 4 bases to trimming and J lost 0 bases, with 20 bases between them. CDR3 bases: TGTGCCAGCAGCCAGGGATGGGAGGTGAGAAGCTCCTACAATGAGCAGTTCTTC. Its protein is CASSQGWEVRSSYNEQFF.